These 9 T cell receptor beta chains originate from one sample sequenced in a study of T cells after yellow fever vaccination. TCRdb itself ran the 5' RACE reads through MiXCR, one entry per CDR3 protein. This sample has about 340,000 distinct CDR3 sequences, with 8.5% to 9% found just once. Sequenced here: PBMCs, sampled on the day of the first yellow fever vaccination. The receptors originated from a man aged 18 to 29 who received the YFV17D yellow fever vaccine.

The sample holds many counts of this clonotype. This chain connects TRBV12-3 or TRBV12-4 to TRBJ1-1, with D maybe TRBD1 (5 bases). The CDR3 runs 12 residues. V was trimmed by 6 bases and J by 7 bases, leaving 12 bases between them. The CDR3 DNA is TGTGCCAGCAGCCGGGACCGGTATGAAGCTTTCTTT. It specifies CASSRDRYEAFF.

The J gene is TRBJ1-5, the V gene TRBV27; D is unresolved. With 3 bases removed from V and 0 bases from J, the gap between germline ends came to 6 bases. CDR3 length equals 14 residues. CDR1 is MNHEY, CDR2 SMNVEV, per germline (reference sequence). The CDR3 spells CASSLAYSNQPQHF. CDR3 in DNA: TGTGCCAGCAGTTTGGCCTATAGCAATCAGCCCCAGCATTTT.

The table lists this clonotype with a few counts. The chain has TRBV5-6 and TRBJ1-3; D possibly corresponds to TRBD1 (5 bases). The V gene's germline CDR1 is SGHDT and CDR2 YYEEEE. This CDR3 has 14 amino acids. V was shortened by 6 bases and J by 4 bases, with 14 bases between the two germline ends. The CDR3: CASTFGGSGNTIYF. The CDR3, as DNA: TGTGCCAGCACCTTCGGGGGTTCCGGAAACACCATATATTTT.

This clonotype showed up many times. This chain joins TRBV4-2 and TRBJ2-4; D might be TRBD2 (6 bases). The CDR3 is made up of 15 amino acids. CDR1 LGHNA and CDR2 YNFKEQ come from the germline V gene. V lost 4 bases and J lost 2, with 12 bases in between. CDR3 region: CASSPRGGTKNIQYF. The DNA of the CDR3 is TGTGCCAGCAGCCCCCGGGGAGGTACCAAAAACATTCAGTACTTC.

The chain links TRBV12-3 or TRBV12-4 to TRBJ1-2, with D perhaps TRBD1 (5 bases). V was pared by 7 bases and J by 8 bases, with 17 bases between. The CDR3 runs to 13 residues. The CDR3 DNA is TGTGCCAGCACCCCGGGGGGGGGAGGCGGCTACACCTTC. The encoded protein is CASTPGGGGGYTF.

This clonotype was seen only a few times. V usage is TRBV15 and J usage is TRBJ1-2; 8 bases are shared with TRBD1. Germline CDR1 reads LNHNV; CDR2 reads YYDKDF (reference sequence). The CDR3 loop spans 14 amino acids. Trimming removed 4 bases from V and 11 bases from J; junction bases left unmatched: 12. CDR3 in DNA: TGTGCCACCAGCACCAATAGAAGGACAGGGAAGTACACCTTC. It specifies CATSTNRRTGKYTF.

In this sample, this clonotype turned up a few times. The rearrangement joins TRBV19 to TRBJ2-3, with 9 bases matching TRBD2. V lost 6 bases, J lost 2 bases, and 6 bases stayed unmatched. The CDR3 is 15 amino acids. In germline, CDR1 is LNHDA, CDR2 SQIVND (reference sequence). Written as DNA, the CDR3 is TGTGCCAGTAGAGGCGGGGGGGCGGTCACAGATACGCAGTATTTT. Protein: CASRGGGAVTDTQYF.

The V and J genes are TRBV28 and TRBJ1-5; possibly TRBD1 for D (5 bases). V lost 6 bases to trimming and J lost 2 bases, with 17 bases between them. This CDR3 comprises 16 residues. CDR1 and CDR2 (germline): MDHEN, SYDVKM. CDR3 bases: TGTGCCAGCAGCCCCGGGGGGGGGACCCGCAATCAGCCCCAGCATTTT. Residues: CASSPGGGTRNQPQHF.

J is TRBJ2-2 and V is TRBV2; 8 positions agree with TRBD2. With V trimmed by 4 bases and J by 4 bases, 8 bases remained unmatched. CDR3 length: 16 residues. From germline, CDR1 is SNHLY and CDR2 FYNNEI. CDR3 DNA: TGTGCCAGCAGTGGTACTAGCGGAGGTTCCACCGGGGAGCTGTTTTTT. Encoded protein: CASSGTSGGSTGELFF.